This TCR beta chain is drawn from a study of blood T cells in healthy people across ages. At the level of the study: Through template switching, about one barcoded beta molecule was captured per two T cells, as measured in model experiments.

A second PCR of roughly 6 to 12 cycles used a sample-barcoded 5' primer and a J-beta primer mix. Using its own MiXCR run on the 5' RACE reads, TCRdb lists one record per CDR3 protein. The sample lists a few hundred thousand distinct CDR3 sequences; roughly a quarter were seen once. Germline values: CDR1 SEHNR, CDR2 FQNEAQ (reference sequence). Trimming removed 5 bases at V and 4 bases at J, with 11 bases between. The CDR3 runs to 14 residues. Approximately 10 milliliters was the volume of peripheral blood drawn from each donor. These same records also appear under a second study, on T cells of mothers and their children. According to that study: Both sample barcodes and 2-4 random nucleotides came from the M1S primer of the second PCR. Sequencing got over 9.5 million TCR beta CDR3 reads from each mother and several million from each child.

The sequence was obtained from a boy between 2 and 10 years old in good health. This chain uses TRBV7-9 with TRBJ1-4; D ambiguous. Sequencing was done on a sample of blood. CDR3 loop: CASSRPDGNEKLFF. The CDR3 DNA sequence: TGTGCCAGCAGCCGTCCTGACGGTAATGAAAAACTGTTTTTT.